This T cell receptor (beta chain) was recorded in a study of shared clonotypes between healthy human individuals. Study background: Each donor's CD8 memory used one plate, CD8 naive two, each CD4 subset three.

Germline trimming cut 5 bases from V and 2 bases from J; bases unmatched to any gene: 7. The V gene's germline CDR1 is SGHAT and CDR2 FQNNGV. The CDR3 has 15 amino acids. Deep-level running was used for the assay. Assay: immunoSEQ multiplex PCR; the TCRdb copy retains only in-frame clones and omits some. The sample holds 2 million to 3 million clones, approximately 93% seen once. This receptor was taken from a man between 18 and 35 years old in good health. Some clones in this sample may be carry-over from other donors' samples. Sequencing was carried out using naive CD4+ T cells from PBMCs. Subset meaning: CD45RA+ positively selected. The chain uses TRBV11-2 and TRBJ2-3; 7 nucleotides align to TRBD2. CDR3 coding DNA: TGTGCCAGCAGCATGACTAGCCCGTACACAGATACGCAGTATTTT. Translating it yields CASSMTSPYTDTQYF.